This TCR beta chain was captured in a study of cytomegalovirus exposure and HLA in healthy donors. The overall study: Caucasian-associated ancestry cluster membership applied to about four fifths of several hundred genotyped donors. Findings and limits, study-wide: Equally common other TCR beta chains were less clonally expanded than HLA-associated ones, a later analysis found. Productive rates of about 87% or about 30% were seen for most TCR beta V segments in an earlier analysis.

Regarding this clone: Antigen specificity is unknown.

J gave up 2 bases and V 2 bases, and 1 base lay outside the gene matches. This CDR3 has 14 residues. Germline V CDR1 and CDR2: MNHEY, SMNVEV (reference sequence). Primers for the PCR totalled 60 Vbeta and 13 Jbeta. Method: immunoSEQ multiplex PCR; TCRdb's copy keeps in-frame clones and lacks some. Among about 110,000 clones, approximately 81% were seen once, and the ten largest hold under 1.5%. The chain employs TRBV27 and TRBJ2-7, with 9 positions matching TRBD1. Sequencing was done on a sample of PBMCs. The sequence came from a man aged 25-40 years in good health and CMV-seronegative. In nucleotides, the CDR3 is TGTGCCAGCAGTTTAAGGACAGGGGCCTACGAGCAGTACTTC. Amino acid sequence: CASSLRTGAYEQYF.